The 31 T cell receptor beta chains below come from one sample, sequenced in a study of blood T cell repertoires in COVID-19. Profiled with immunoSEQ multiplex PCR; TCRdb holds only in-frame clones, not every one. In the table there are around 250,000 clones, around 86% of which are singletons. The sample was peripheral blood. The receptors here all came from a woman aged 70-85 years with active or convalescent COVID-19.

The rearrangement links TRBV14 to TRBJ2-5, with D hard to call. This CDR3 is 15 amino acids long. V was cut by 4 bases and J by 2 bases, with 14 bases left in between. Germline V gene data show CDR1 as SGHDN and CDR2 as FVKESK. The CDR3 DNA reads as TGTGCCAGCAGCCGCCTGGGCATAATTCAAGAGACCCAGTACTTC. Translating gives CASSRLGIIQETQYF.

This clone has a single count. The chain couples TRBV4-3 to TRBJ1-4, with D hard to call. The CDR3 runs to 14 residues. Germline V gives CDR1 LGHNA, CDR2 YSLEER. V was shortened by 0 bases and J by 6 bases, with 8 bases between the two germline ends. CDR3 nucleotide sequence: TGCGCCAGCAGCCAAGAGGGGAGGGATGAAAAACTGTTTTTT. Residues: CASSQEGRDEKLFF.

This rearrangement joins TRBV11-2 to TRBJ2-4; the D gene is possibly TRBD2 (6 bases). The germline V gene has CDR1 SGHAT and CDR2 FQNNGV. The CDR3 is 15 amino acids. V lost 1 base and J 8 bases, leaving 15 bases between the germline ends. CDR3 nucleotides: TGTGCCAGCAGCTTAGCTGGGGTCGGAGGGTACATTCAGTACTTC. Translating gives CASSLAGVGGYIQYF. Full variable domain (rest looked up from reference TRBV11-2 and TRBJ2-4): EAGVAQSPRYKIIEKRQSVAFWCNPISGHATLYWYQQILGQGPKLLIQFQNNGVVDDSQLPKDRFSAERLKGVDSTLKIQPAKLEDSAVYLCASSLAGVGGYIQYFGAGTRLSVL.

The chain couples TRBV21-1 to TRBJ1-1; the table's D call of TRBD1 was not tested on the DNA. TRBV21-1 is a pseudogene. The CDR3 consists of 18 residues. The CDR3: CASSKAGRTECMNTEAFF. CDR3 DNA sequence: TGTGCCAGCAGCAAAGCAGGTAGGACAGAGTGCATGAACACTGAAGCTTTCTTT.

The rearrangement uses TRBV6-5 and TRBJ2-5; 7 bases align to TRBD2. In germline, CDR1 is MNHEY, CDR2 SVGAGI. V was clipped by 2 bases and J by 4 bases; unmatched bases: 7. This CDR3 is 15 amino acids long. The CDR3 DNA sequence: TGTGCCAGCAGTTACGGCGGGGGAACACGAGAGACCCAGTACTTC. It encodes CASSYGGGTRETQYF.

This clone was detected a few times. This sequence joins TRBV6-5 and TRBJ1-1; D is unclear. The germline V gene encodes CDR1 MNHEY and CDR2 SVGAGI. V lost 10 bases and J 2 bases, leaving 14 bases between the germline ends. This CDR3 contains 13 residues. The CDR3 spells CAIQLSANTEAFF. Written as DNA, the CDR3 is TGTGCCATACAACTATCAGCTAACACTGAAGCTTTCTTT.

V gene TRBV7-8 combines with J gene TRBJ1-2; 9 bases match TRBD1. CDR1 SGHVS and CDR2 FQNEAQ come from the germline V gene. V lost 5 bases and J lost 4; bases outside the gene matches: 5. This CDR3 region has 14 residues. The CDR3 nucleotides read TGTGCCAGCAGCGGACGGACAGGGGCCTATGGCTACACCTTC. Translation gives CASSGRTGAYGYTF. The entire variable domain, with the rest obtained from reference TRBV7-8 and TRBJ1-2, is as follows: GAGVSQSPRYKVAKRGQDVALRCDPISGHVSLFWYQQALGQGPEFLTYFQNEAQLDKSGLPSDRFFAERPEGSVSTLKIQRTQQEDSAVYLCASSGRTGAYGYTFGSGTRLTVV.

The chain has TRBV27 and TRBJ1-2, with TRBD1 identical over 8 bases. Germline CDR1 and CDR2: MNHEY and SMNVEV (reference sequence). The CDR3 runs 16 residues. Losses at the gene ends were 7 bases for V and 8 bases for J; bases not matched to a gene: 18. In DNA form, the CDR3 reads TGTGCCAGCACCACCGAGGGGCCGGACAGGGCTAGAGGCTACACCTTC. Its protein product is CASTTEGPDRARGYTF.

The CDR3 region has the DNA TGTGCCAGCAGCTTAAGGGGTACGACTGAGCAGTTCTTC. Its translation: CASSLRGTTEQFF. The V call is TRBV7-2, the J call TRBJ2-1; perhaps TRBD1 as D (5 bases). CDR1 and CDR2 (germline): SGHTA, FQGNSA. This CDR3 is built from 13 residues. V gave up 2 bases and J gave up 9 bases, with 11 bases separating them.

The chain couples TRBV5-7 to TRBJ1-5, with 11 bases that match TRBD1. TRBV5-7 is identified as an open reading frame with a role that is uncertain. Trimming removed 0 bases from V and 4 bases from J; junction bases left unmatched: 12. The CDR3 is made up of 19 amino acids. Here the CDR3 reads CASSLGGRGQGGGNQPQHF. In DNA, the CDR3 is TGTGCCAGCAGCTTGGGAGGTAGGGGACAGGGGGGAGGTAATCAGCCCCAGCATTTT.

The chain couples TRBV2 to TRBJ2-2, with a weak D call TRBD1 (5 bases). The CDR3 has 13 amino acids. CDR1 is SNHLY, CDR2 FYNNEI, per germline. V was pared by 6 bases and J by 7 bases, with 12 bases between. The CDR3 DNA reads TGTGCCAGCAGAGACAGTAGGGGCGGGGAGCTGTTTTTT. This codes for CASRDSRGGELFF.

J is TRBJ2-2 and V is TRBV7-2, with 13 bases lining up with TRBD2. The germline CDR1 and CDR2 sequences are SGHTA and FQGNSA. The CDR3 is 16 residues long. Unmatched junction bases numbered 7, after V lost 5 bases and J lost 7 bases. In DNA, the CDR3 is TGTGCCAGCAGCGGACTAGCGGGGGCCCCCGGCGGGGAGCTGTTTTTT. Its protein product is CASSGLAGAPGGELFF.

The chain has TRBV29-1 and TRBJ2-3; no clear D gene. CDR1 is SQVTM, CDR2 ANQGSEA, per germline. CDR3 length: 11 residues. V lost 6 bases, J lost 4 bases, and 8 bases lay in between. The CDR3 DNA is TGCAGCGTCAATACTCCAGATACGCAGTATTTT. It is translated as CSVNTPDTQYF.

This clone was picked up a small number of times. V is TRBV7-8 and J is TRBJ1-2; 7 bases align to TRBD1. CDR1 SGHVS and CDR2 FQNEAQ come from the germline V gene. The trim removed 5 bases at V and 7 bases at J, leaving 10 bases unmatched. The CDR3 is made up of 14 amino acids. The CDR3 bases are TGTGCCAGCAGCCTCGGGACAGACAATGCTGGCTACACCTTC. Translating gives CASSLGTDNAGYTF.

The chain has TRBV5-1 and TRBJ2-1; the D gene is possibly TRBD1 (7 bases). Germline V gene lookup returns CDR1 SGHRS and CDR2 YFSETQ. Between the trimmed V and J ends, which lost 6 bases and 10 bases, there was a span of 11 bases. The CDR3 runs 11 residues. The CDR3 DNA sequence: TGCGCCAGCACCCAGGGGGGCGAGCAGTTCTTC. It translates to CASTQGGEQFF.

This sequence joins TRBV9 and TRBJ1-6; the D gene is possibly TRBD1 (5 bases). The CDR3 has 15 residues. Germline CDR1 and CDR2: SGDLS and YYNGEE. Trimming took off 2 bases at V and 8 bases at J, with 14 bases between the two ends. CDR3 residues: CASSVTKGNDSPLHF. CDR3 DNA: TGTGCCAGCAGCGTCACAAAGGGGAATGATTCACCCCTCCACTTT. Variable domain in full (rest from reference TRBV9 and TRBJ1-6): DSGVTQTPKHLITATGQRVTLRCSPRSGDLSVYWYQQSLDQGLQFLIQYYNGEERAKGNILERFSAQQFPDLHSELNLSSLELGDSALYFCASSVTKGNDSPLHFGNGTRLTVT.

This clone turned up a few times. CDR3 amino acids: CASSPSIHQPQHF. In nucleotides, the CDR3 is TGTGCCAGCAGCCCTAGCATTCATCAGCCCCAGCATTTT. The rearrangement uses TRBV6-2 or TRBV6-3 and TRBJ1-5, with D hard to call. V gave up 6 bases and J gave up 5 bases, with 11 bases separating them. Germline V lookup: CDR1 MNHEY, CDR2 SVGEGT. The CDR3 is made up of 13 amino acids.

This chain uses TRBV19 with TRBJ2-7, with D perhaps matching TRBD2 (5 bases). V was pared by 4 bases and J by 6 bases, with 13 bases between. The CDR3 is 13 amino acids. CDR1 is LNHDA, CDR2 SQIVND, per germline (reference sequence). CDR3 DNA sequence: TGTGCCAGTAGTACCCATACTAGTAGCGAGCAGTACTTC. Translating it yields CASSTHTSSEQYF.

The rearrangement joins TRBV5-4 to TRBJ2-1, with D perhaps TRBD1 (5 bases). V was pared by 7 bases and J by 4 bases, with 12 bases between. The CDR3 has 13 residues. CDR1 and CDR2 (germline): SGHNT, YYREEE (reference sequence). This CDR3 reads CASARGGYNEQFF. CDR3 in DNA: TGTGCCAGCGCTAGGGGTGGTTACAATGAGCAGTTCTTC.

This clone was observed once. The rearrangement links TRBV4-2 to TRBJ2-1, with 8 bases matching TRBD2. The CDR3 runs to 16 residues. The J segment lost 7 bases and the V segment lost 4 bases, leaving 12 bases of the junction unmatched. From germline, CDR1 is LGHNA and CDR2 YNFKEQ. The CDR3 DNA reads TGTGCCAGCAGCCCCTCCCGAGCGGGGGACCTTAATGAGCAGTTCTTC. Translated, it gives CASSPSRAGDLNEQFF.

A single count supports this clone. V is TRBV14 and J is TRBJ2-7; D perhaps matches TRBD1 (5 bases). V lost 3 bases and J lost 6, with 12 bases in between. Germline CDR1 SGHDN, CDR2 FVKESK. The CDR3 has 13 residues. CDR3 sequence reads: CASSQNQGSEQYF. CDR3 DNA: TGTGCCAGCAGCCAGAACCAGGGAAGCGAGCAGTACTTC.

Details on this clone: Other nucleotide sequences in the sample specify the same CDR3. The chain combines TRBV7-9 with TRBJ2-2; D perhaps matches TRBD2 (6 bases). CDR3 length equals 14 residues. In germline, CDR1 is SEHNR, CDR2 FQNEAQ (reference sequence). V was shortened by 5 bases and J by 1 base, with 8 bases between the two germline ends. CDR3 sequence: CASSLGGNTGELFF. In DNA form, the CDR3 reads TGTGCCAGCAGCCTCGGGGGGAACACCGGGGAGCTGTTTTTT.

The V and J genes are TRBV12-3 or TRBV12-4 and TRBJ1-1; D not certain. The CDR3 is 13 amino acids. The V and J ends lost 2 bases and 3 bases respectively, with 7 bases between them. In nucleotides, the CDR3 is TGTGCCAGCAGTTTACTACCGGACACTGAAGCTTTCTTT. Encoded protein: CASSLLPDTEAFF.

The chain links TRBV13 to TRBJ1-1; D call uncertain. The CDR3 extends over 13 amino acids. Per the germline V gene, CDR1 is PRHDT and CDR2 is FYEKMQ (reference sequence). The germline V and J ends were trimmed by 1 base and 7 bases, with 10 bases remaining between them. The chain's CDR3 is CASSLARAGEAFF. Written as DNA, the CDR3 is TGTGCCAGCAGCTTAGCGCGGGCAGGTGAAGCTTTCTTT.

V gene TRBV19 combines with J gene TRBJ1-4, with D possibly being TRBD1 (6 bases). V was clipped by 5 bases and J by 13 bases, with 20 bases between them. The CDR3 spans 14 residues. Germline CDR1 LNHDA, CDR2 SQIVND (reference sequence). The CDR3 DNA is TGTGCCAGTAGTGTGACTTTAACAGGGAAAGGACTGTTTTTT. This codes for CASSVTLTGKGLFF.

The chain employs TRBV10-3 and TRBJ2-1, with TRBD2 matching 9 bases. V gave up 6 bases and J gave up 0 bases; unmatched junction bases: 6. This CDR3 is built from 16 residues. Germline CDR1 reads ENHRY; CDR2 reads SYGVKD. In DNA, the CDR3 is TGTGCCATCAGGACTAGCGGAGCCGACTCCTACAATGAGCAGTTCTTC. It codes for CAIRTSGADSYNEQFF.

V and J are TRBV14 and TRBJ1-3; D remains ambiguous. V was clipped by 4 bases and J by 2 bases, with 12 bases between them. The CDR3 spans 15 residues. Germline CDR1 and CDR2: SGHDN and FVKESK. The CDR3 nucleotides read TGTGCCAGCAGCCGATCACGGGTGGCTGGAAACACCATATATTTT. Its protein product is CASSRSRVAGNTIYF.

This rearrangement joins TRBV5-1 to TRBJ2-3; 8 nucleotides line up with TRBD2. Germline CDR1 is SGHRS and CDR2 is YFSETQ. This CDR3 spans 15 amino acids. The J segment lost 0 bases and the V segment lost 5 bases, leaving 5 bases of the junction unmatched. CDR3 nucleotides: TGCGCCAGCAGTGGTAGCGGGGACAGCACAGATACGCAGTATTTT. As protein: CASSGSGDSTDTQYF. The full variable domain, completed using reference TRBV5-1 and TRBJ2-3, is KAGVTQTPRYLIKTRGQQVTLSCSPISGHRSVSWYQQTPGQGLQFLFEYFSETQRNKGNFPGRFSGRQFSNSRSEMNVSTLELGDSALYLCASSGSGDSTDTQYFGPGTRLTVL.

The genes are TRBV11-2 and TRBJ1-3, with unresolved D. The CDR3 contains 11 residues. The V gene lost 5 bases and the J gene lost 10 bases, with 9 bases spanning the gap. Germline loops: CDR1 SGHAT, CDR2 FQNNGV. The DNA of the CDR3 is TGTGCCAGCAGCCCAGAGGGAACCATATATTTT. Translating it yields CASSPEGTIYF.

The chain carries TRBV5-1 and TRBJ1-6, with 9 bases identical to TRBD1. CDR1 and CDR2 (germline): SGHRS, YFSETQ. The CDR3 is made up of 15 amino acids. V lost 0 bases and J lost 10; bases outside the gene matches: 5. CDR3 in amino acids: CASSLAGQGRSPLHF. CDR3 DNA: TGCGCCAGCAGCTTGGCGGGACAGGGTCGATCACCCCTCCACTTT.

The chain links TRBV2 to TRBJ1-1; the D gene is possibly TRBD1 (5 bases). CDR1 SNHLY and CDR2 FYNNEI come from the germline V gene. V dropped 1 base and J dropped 3 bases, with 9 bases sitting between them. This CDR3 is 14 amino acids long. This chain's CDR3 is CASSEGGWDTEAFF. The DNA for the CDR3 is TGTGCCAGCAGTGAAGGGGGCTGGGACACTGAAGCTTTCTTT. The full variable domain, with the rest looked up from reference TRBV2 and TRBJ1-1, is EPEVTQTPSHQVTQMGQEVILRCVPISNHLYFYWYRQILGQKVEFLVSFYNNEISEKSEIFDDQFSVERPDGSNFTLKIRSTKLEDSAMYFCASSEGGWDTEAFFGQGTRLTVV.